This T cell receptor (beta chain) is drawn from a study of blood T cell repertoires in COVID-19 (TCRdb year 2020). Background on the whole study: The collaborator samples originated in the United States, Italy and Spain and spanned the acute and convalescent phases of COVID-19. The prospective study material was composed of cDNA or gDNA derived from T cells, B-cell-depleted T cells, or PBMCs. Deeply sampled blood TCRbeta repertoires from subjects exposed to, actively infected with, or recovered from COVID-19 were included in the dataset. A freely available public database, intended as a resource for researchers studying the immune response to SARS-CoV-2, is where the repertoires were released. The samples were drawn from two sources: the first 160 participants of the ongoing ImmuneRACE study, and about 1,300 subjects contributed by 6 global collaborators. Sample metadata almost always included a de-identified subject ID, COVID-19 status, age in years and sex. Where HLA class I and class II types were available, the types were taken from metadata supplied by the sample provider, not from assay-based typing. The research as a whole found: How much clinical and demographic metadata was included differed by source and by participant, and the metadata was provided uncurated.

A note on this clone: Which antigen it targets is not known. There are no base qualities to consult, and no much larger clone falls within one base.

Inclusive of the bounding cysteine and phenylalanine, the CDR3 is 13 residues long. The entry retains the CDR3 DNA only, 39 bases that are in frame from base 1. In the germline V gene (reference sequence), CDR1 corresponds to LNHDA and CDR2 to SQIVND. V is clipped by 6 bases and J by 2 bases, and the sequence between their germline boundaries is 11 bases long. TCRbeta CDR3 regions were amplified from genomic DNA by means of the immunoSEQ Assay, a bias-controlled multiplex PCR. In the paper's pipeline: Nucleated cell counts per sample were estimated from amplification of reference gene primers within the assay. Sequence reads were collapsed and filtered to measure the absolute abundance of every unique TCRbeta CDR3 rearrangement. For each sample, productive Simpson clonality was calculated as the square root of Simpson's diversity index over productive rearrangements. The immuneACCESS repertoire file appears here via TCRdb, limited to in-frame rearrangements. These files lack a portion of the clones; in checked studies, under half of the deficit traces to unresolved V genes, and the cause of the others is not known. Clone size and V and J calls were adopted from that table, with D and trimming inferred from the DNA. In all, the sample holds about 74,000 clones, and around 78% of those were seen once. The ten biggest clones cover around 16% of the sample.

Each collaborating institution followed its own protocols to collect whole blood in K2EDTA tubes. For TCRbeta analysis, collaborators shipped samples as frozen whole blood, isolated PBMCs, or DNA extracted from either of those sample types. The material sequenced was peripheral blood. The chain is made from TRBV19 and TRBJ2-7; 6 matching bases give a weak D call of TRBD1. The origin of this receptor is a human donor in a cohort sampled during active COVID-19. The CDR3 in this case is CASSRDTAYEQYF. The sequenced DNA is TGTGCCAGTAGCCGGGACACCGCCTACGAGCAGTACTTC.